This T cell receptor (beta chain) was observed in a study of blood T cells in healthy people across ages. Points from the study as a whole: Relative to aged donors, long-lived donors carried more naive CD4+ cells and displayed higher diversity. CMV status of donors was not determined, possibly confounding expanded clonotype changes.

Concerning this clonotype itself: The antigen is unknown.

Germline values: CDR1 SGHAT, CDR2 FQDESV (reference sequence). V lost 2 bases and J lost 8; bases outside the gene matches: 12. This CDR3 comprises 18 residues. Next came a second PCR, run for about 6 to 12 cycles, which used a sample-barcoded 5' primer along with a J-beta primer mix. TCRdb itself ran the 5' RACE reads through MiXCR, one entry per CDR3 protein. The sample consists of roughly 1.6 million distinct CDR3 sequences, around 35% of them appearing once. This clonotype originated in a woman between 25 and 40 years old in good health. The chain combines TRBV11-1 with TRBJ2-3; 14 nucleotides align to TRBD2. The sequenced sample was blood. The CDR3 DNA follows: TGTGCCAGCAGCTTAAACCAGCCGGGACTAGCGGGAGTTGGTACGCAGTATTTT. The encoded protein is CASSLNQPGLAGVGTQYF.